This T cell receptor beta chain was sequenced in a study of cytomegalovirus exposure and HLA in healthy donors. Study-level results: According to the study, roughly 160 TCR beta chains were cytomegalovirus-associated. Most of the CMV-associated TCR beta chains (in a later analysis) appeared to be HLA-restricted. TRBV6-2, TRBV6-3 and some other V segments were unresolvable in 87-base-pair reads.

V lost 4 bases, J lost 0 bases, and 6 bases lay in between. The CDR3 totals 13 residues. Looked up from germline, CDR1 is SGHVS and CDR2 is FNYEAQ. A note on this clone: What it recognizes is unknown.

The PCR made use of 60 Vbeta and 13 Jbeta primers. TCRdb's copy holds only in-frame clones and misses some; the assay was immunoSEQ multiplex PCR. The repertoire includes about 130,000 clones, just over 70% of them detected once, and about 2.4% sits in the top ten. Specimen: PBMCs. The TCR comes from a woman aged 55 to 70 in good health and CMV-seropositive. The rearrangement joins TRBV7-6 to TRBJ1-1; D is unclear. CDR3 sequence (DNA): TGTGCCAGCAGCTCGCAGATGAACACTGAAGCTTTCTTT. It codes for CASSSQMNTEAFF.